This TCR beta chain was sequenced during a study of technical replicates of blood from a handful of donors. Repertoires were generated with immunoSEQ multiplex PCR, while TCRdb's copy carries only in-frame clones and drops some. The profile covers over 60,000 clones, with 93% appearing a single time and 0.25% taken by the ten largest. This CDR3 has 15 residues. CDR1 is SGHVS, CDR2 FQNEAQ, per germline. V shed 8 bases and J 2 bases; nucleotides not matched to a gene: 11. The chain is built from TRBV7-8 and TRBJ2-5; 7 bases match TRBD2. This clonotype was sampled from a human donor in good health. Sequenced: T cells isolated from PBMCs. DNA for the CDR3: TGTGCCAGCCGGGTTGGGGCGGGGGTACAAGAGACCCAGTACTTC. As protein: CASRVGAGVQETQYF.